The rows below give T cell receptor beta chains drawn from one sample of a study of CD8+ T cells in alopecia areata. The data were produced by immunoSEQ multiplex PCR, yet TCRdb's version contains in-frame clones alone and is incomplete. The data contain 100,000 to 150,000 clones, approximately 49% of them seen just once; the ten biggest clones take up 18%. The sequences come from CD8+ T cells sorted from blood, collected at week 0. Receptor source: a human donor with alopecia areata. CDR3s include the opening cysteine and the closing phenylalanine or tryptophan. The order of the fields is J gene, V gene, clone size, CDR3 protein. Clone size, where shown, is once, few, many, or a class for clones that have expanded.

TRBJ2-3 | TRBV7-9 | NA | CASSLGGLTDTQYF
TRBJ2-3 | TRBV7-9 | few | CASSLAPGSTDTQYF
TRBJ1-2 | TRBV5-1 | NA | CASSLDIRYGYTF
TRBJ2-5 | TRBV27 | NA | CASSPRLAGGGETQYF
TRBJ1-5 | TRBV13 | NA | CASQQGGSNQPQHF
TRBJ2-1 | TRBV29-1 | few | CSVEFLSSYNEQFF
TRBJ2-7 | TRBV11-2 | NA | CASSSTSGGIYEQYF
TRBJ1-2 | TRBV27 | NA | CASSLTGRGAYGYTF
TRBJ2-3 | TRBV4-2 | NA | CASSQGRDIIIPDTQYF
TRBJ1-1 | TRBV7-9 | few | CASSPTPGTEAFF
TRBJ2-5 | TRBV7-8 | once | CASSPGLVPETQYF
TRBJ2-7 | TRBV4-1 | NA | CASSQVFPNAAYEQYF
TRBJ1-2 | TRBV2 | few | CASSEYGFGQGDGYTF
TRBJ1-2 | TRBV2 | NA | CASSGTGTNYGYTF
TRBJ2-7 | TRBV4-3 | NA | CASSQVWDREEYEQYF
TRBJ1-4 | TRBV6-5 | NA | CASRTDRESEKLFF
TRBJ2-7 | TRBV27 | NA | CASSSSYEQYF
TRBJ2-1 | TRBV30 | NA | CAWNEGTSLEQFF